This T cell receptor (beta chain) was found in a study of patients and donors after allogeneic stem cell transplantation. TCRdb re-derived calls from the RT-PCR reads in MiXCR, one entry per CDR3 protein. The sample yields about 19,000 distinct CDR3 sequences, 4.5% to 5.5% seen once. The V and J ends lost 2 bases and 1 base respectively, with 5 bases between them. CDR3 length: 13 amino acids. CDR1 is MDHEN, CDR2 SYDVKM, per germline. This clonotype showed up many times. The chain joins TRBV28 to TRBJ1-1; no definite D call. The source of this sequence is a human donor who was either an allogeneic HSCT recipient or a stem cell or donor lymphocyte infusion donor (not recorded which). It is not recorded whose cells these are; they may come from a transplant donor. The sample comprised blood, either unsorted or a sorted T cell fraction (not recorded which). The CDR3 region is CASSLRQNTEAFF. CDR3 bases: TGTGCCAGCAGTTTAAGACAGAACACTGAAGCTTTCTTT.